This TCR beta chain was documented in a study of T cell responses to AZD1222 COVID-19 vaccine. Study background: Second-dose intervals near 4 or 12 weeks were combined. Study-wide findings and caveats: A reported finding is that nearly half of spike-specific TCRs target unmutated variant regions. Only a handful of AZD1222 recipients were seropositive at baseline.

Turning to this clone: Its antigen is still unknown.

Data came from immunoSEQ multiplex PCR; TCRdb stores just in-frame clones and leaves some out. The table shows about 66,000 clones, with about 90% occurring only once. The sequence came from an adult in good health. Sequenced here: peripheral blood, sampled on day 0 of AZD1222 vaccination.

The CDR3 sequence: CASSLDQGIRAFF. For the CDR3, the DNA is TGTGCCAGCAGCTTAGACCAGGGTATAAGAGCTTTCTTT. The chain is built from TRBV7-9 and TRBJ1-1; a weak D match, TRBD1 (5 bases). Germline V lookup: CDR1 SEHNR, CDR2 FQNEAQ (reference sequence). Trimming stripped 1 base from V and 10 bases from J, with 13 bases between. The CDR3 has 13 amino acids. The variable domain in full, completed from reference TRBV7-9 and TRBJ1-1, reads DTGVSQNPRHKITKRGQNVTFRCDPISEHNRLYWYRQTLGQGPEFLTYFQNEAQLEKSRLLSDRFSAERPKGSFSTLEIQRTEQGDSAMYLCASSLDQGIRAFFGQGTRLTVV.